A selection of T cell receptor beta chains follows, all from one sample in a study of beta chain features in type 1 diabetes. Clones were sequenced by immunoSEQ multiplex PCR, and TCRdb holds only the in-frame ones, with some missing. The sample lists tens of thousands of clones, roughly 30% occurring once. Material: stem cell memory CD4+ T cells from blood. The receptors here all came from a woman aged 18-29 years in good health. Both conserved end residues are part of each CDR3. Fields, in order: D gene, V gene, clone size, J gene, CDR3 DNA, CDR3 protein. The D gene is left open where the match is weak. Rows give clone size only sometimes, using once, few, many, or a class for an expanded clone.

D: .
V: TRBV18
size: few
J: TRBJ2-1
DNA: TGTGCCAGCTCACCACCGGTACGGAATGAGCAGTTCTTC
CDR3: CASSPPVRNEQFF

D: .
V: TRBV2
size: few
J: TRBJ2-7
DNA: TGTGCCAGCGGGTCTGGGCCCCTCGCCGAGCAGTACTTC
CDR3: CASGSGPLAEQYF

D: TRBD1
V: TRBV28
size: few
J: TRBJ2-7
DNA: TGTGCCAGCAGTTTGGACAGGGGCGGTGTCGAGCAGTACTTC
CDR3: CASSLDRGGVEQYF

D: .
V: TRBV4-1
size: .
J: TRBJ1-2
DNA: TGCGCCAGCAGCCAAGATCCCGCGGGCAGCAACTATGGCTACACCTTC
CDR3: CASSQDPAGSNYGYTF

D: TRBD1
V: TRBV25-1
size: .
J: TRBJ2-1
DNA: TGTGCCAGCAGTGAATATCGGCAGGGGGACAATGAGCAGTTCTTC
CDR3: CASSEYRQGDNEQFF

D: .
V: TRBV30
size: few
J: TRBJ1-1
DNA: TGTGCCTGGAGTGTACTTAATTTGAACACTGAAGCTTTCTTT
CDR3: CAWSVLNLNTEAFF

D: TRBD1
V: TRBV6-6
size: .
J: TRBJ1-2
DNA: TGTGCCAGCCACGTATCACAGGGGGCTGGCTACACCTTC
CDR3: CASHVSQGAGYTF

D: .
V: TRBV11-2
size: .
J: TRBJ2-7
DNA: TGTGCCAGCAGCTTATGGCAGGCGCACTCCTACGAGCAGTACTTC
CDR3: CASSLWQAHSYEQYF

D: .
V: TRBV7-2
size: few
J: TRBJ1-6
DNA: TGTGCCAGCAGCTTAGTCGGGACTCAAGAGGATTCACCCCTCCACTTT
CDR3: CASSLVGTQEDSPLHF

D: TRBD1
V: TRBV25-1
size: few
J: TRBJ1-1
DNA: TGTGCCAGCAGGGACAGGGTGAACACTGAAGCTTTCTTT
CDR3: CASRDRVNTEAFF

D: .
V: TRBV10-3
size: few
J: TRBJ2-3
DNA: TGTGCCATCGGGTCGGAGGCCGAAAGTACAGATACGCAGTATTTT
CDR3: CAIGSEAESTDTQYF

D: .
V: TRBV30
size: few
J: TRBJ2-2
DNA: TGTGCCTGGACCACGGGGGTCAACACCGGGGAGCTGTTTTTT
CDR3: CAWTTGVNTGELFF

D: .
V: TRBV13
size: .
J: TRBJ1-2
DNA: TGTGCCAGCAGTTCGACAGACTCCAACTATGGCTACACCTTC
CDR3: CASSSTDSNYGYTF

D: .
V: TRBV4-2
size: .
J: TRBJ2-1
DNA: TGTGCCAGCAGCCAAGACGGTGAGCAGTTCTTC
CDR3: CASSQDGEQFF

D: .
V: TRBV30
size: few
J: TRBJ2-7
DNA: TGTGCCTGGAGTGTTGCGTTGGAGGACGAGCAGTACTTC
CDR3: CAWSVALEDEQYF

D: .
V: TRBV7-9
size: .
J: TRBJ2-2
DNA: TGTGCCAGCAGCCCCGGGACTTCAACGGCCGGGGAGCTGTTTTTT
CDR3: CASSPGTSTAGELFF

D: .
V: TRBV6-6
size: few
J: TRBJ1-2
DNA: TGTGCCAGCCGGGACAACTCTAACTATGGCTACACCTTC
CDR3: CASRDNSNYGYTF

D: TRBD2
V: TRBV7-2
size: .
J: TRBJ2-5
DNA: TGTGCCAGCAGCTTATCGGGGGGGTTTGGGGGAGAGACCCAGTACTTC
CDR3: CASSLSGGFGGETQYF

D: TRBD2
V: TRBV11-2
size: .
J: TRBJ2-1
DNA: TGTGCCAGCAGCCCCGTCTCTAGCGGGGGCTCCTACAATGAGCAGTTCTTC
CDR3: CASSPVSSGGSYNEQFF

D: TRBD1
V: TRBV9
size: .
J: TRBJ2-1
DNA: TGTGCCAGCAGCGAGGGCATAGGCCCAGGGGGAGATTACAATGAGCAGTTCTTC
CDR3: CASSEGIGPGGDYNEQFF

D: TRBD1
V: TRBV5-1
size: .
J: TRBJ1-2
DNA: TGCGCCAGCAGCGATGGGACAGGGTATGGCTACACCTTC
CDR3: CASSDGTGYGYTF

D: TRBD2
V: TRBV5-4
size: few
J: TRBJ2-1
DNA: TGTGCCAGCAGCTTATCTAGCGGCTCCTACAATGAGCAGTTCTTC
CDR3: CASSLSSGSYNEQFF

D: .
V: TRBV5-1
size: .
J: TRBJ2-1
DNA: TGCGCCAGCAGCTTCGCGGGTGGCAATGAGCAGTTCTTC
CDR3: CASSFAGGNEQFF

D: .
V: TRBV30
size: many
J: TRBJ1-2
DNA: TGTGCCTGGGGTGACAGTACTCCCTATGGCTACACCTTC
CDR3: CAWGDSTPYGYTF

D: .
V: TRBV7-9
size: .
J: TRBJ1-2
DNA: TGTGCCAGCAGCTTAGGACAGGCATCCTATGGCTACACCTTC
CDR3: CASSLGQASYGYTF

D: .
V: TRBV7-3
size: few
J: TRBJ1-2
DNA: TGTGCCAGCAGCTGGGGACACCAAAACTATGGCTACACCTTC
CDR3: CASSWGHQNYGYTF

D: .
V: TRBV5-1
size: few
J: TRBJ2-3
DNA: TGCGCCAGCAGCTACGGACTGACTCAAGGCACAGATACGCAGTATTTT
CDR3: CASSYGLTQGTDTQYF